This TCR beta chain was profiled in a study of radiation and T cells in renal cell carcinoma. The CDR3 extends over 13 amino acids. Germline V gene lookup returns CDR1 SGDLS and CDR2 YYNGEE. Trimming shortened V by 4 bases and J by 4 bases, and 10 bases separated the two germline ends. A note on this clone: The antigen remains undetermined.

Regarding the study as a whole: From baseline, blood top tumor clonotypes peaked at 2 weeks post-radiation.

Time point here: blood 4 weeks post-SBRT, at nephrectomy. Treatment given: 15 Gy SBRT to primary tumor, nephrectomy 4 weeks later. Sequencing was performed with immunoSEQ multiplex PCR; in TCRdb, only in-frame clones are kept and a portion is missing. The sample yields under 200,000 clones, 88% seen once. The receptor's source is a woman in her forties or fifties with renal cell carcinoma. V usage is TRBV9 and J usage is TRBJ2-3, with D uncertain. The sample in question was blood, obtained from a patient whose treatment included radiotherapy and nephrectomy. This CDR3 is CASSPQDPDTQYF. In DNA, the CDR3 is TGTGCCAGCAGCCCCCAGGACCCAGATACGCAGTATTTT.